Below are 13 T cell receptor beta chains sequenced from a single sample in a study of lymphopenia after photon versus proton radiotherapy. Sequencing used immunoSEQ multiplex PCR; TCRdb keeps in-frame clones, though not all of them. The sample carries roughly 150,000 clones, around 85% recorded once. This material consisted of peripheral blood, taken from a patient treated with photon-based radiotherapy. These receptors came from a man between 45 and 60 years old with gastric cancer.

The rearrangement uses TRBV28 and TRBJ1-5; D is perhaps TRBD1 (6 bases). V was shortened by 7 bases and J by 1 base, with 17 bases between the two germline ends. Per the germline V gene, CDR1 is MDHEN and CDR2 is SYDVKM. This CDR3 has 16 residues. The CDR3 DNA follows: TGTGCCAGCAATTTCGGACAGTATGGGAGCAATCAGCCCCAGCATTTT. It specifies CASNFGQYGSNQPQHF.

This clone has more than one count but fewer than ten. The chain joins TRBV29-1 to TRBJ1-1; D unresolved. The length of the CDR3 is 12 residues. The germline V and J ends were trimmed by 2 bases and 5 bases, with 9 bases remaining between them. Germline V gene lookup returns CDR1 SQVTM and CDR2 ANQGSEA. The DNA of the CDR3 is TGCAGCGTTGAAATAGGAGAAACTGAAGCTTTCTTT. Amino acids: CSVEIGETEAFF.

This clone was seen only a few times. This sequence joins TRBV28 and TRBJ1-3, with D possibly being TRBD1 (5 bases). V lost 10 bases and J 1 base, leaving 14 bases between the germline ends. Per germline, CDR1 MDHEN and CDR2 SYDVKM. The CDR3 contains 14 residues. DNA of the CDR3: TGTGCCACTAAGGTGGGGCGGTCTGGAAACACCATATATTTT. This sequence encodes CATKVGRSGNTIYF.

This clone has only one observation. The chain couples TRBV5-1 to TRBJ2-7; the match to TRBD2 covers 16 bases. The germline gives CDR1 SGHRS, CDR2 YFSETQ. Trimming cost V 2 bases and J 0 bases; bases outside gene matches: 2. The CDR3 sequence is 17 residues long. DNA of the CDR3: TGCGCCAGCAGCTTCGGGACTAGCGGGAGGGCCTCCTACGAGCAGTACTTC. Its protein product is CASSFGTSGRASYEQYF.

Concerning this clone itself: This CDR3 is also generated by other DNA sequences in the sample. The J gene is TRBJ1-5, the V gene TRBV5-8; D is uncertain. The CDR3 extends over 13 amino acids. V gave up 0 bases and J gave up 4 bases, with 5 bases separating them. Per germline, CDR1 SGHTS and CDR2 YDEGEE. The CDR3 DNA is TGTGCCAGCAGCTTGGACCGGAATCAGCCCCAGCATTTT. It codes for CASSLDRNQPQHF.

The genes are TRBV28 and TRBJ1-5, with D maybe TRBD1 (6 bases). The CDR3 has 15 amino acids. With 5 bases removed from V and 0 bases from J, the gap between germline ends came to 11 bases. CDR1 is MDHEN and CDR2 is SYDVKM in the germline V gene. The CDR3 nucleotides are TGTGCCAGCAGTCCTGGGGACATTAGCAATCAGCCCCAGCATTTT. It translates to CASSPGDISNQPQHF.

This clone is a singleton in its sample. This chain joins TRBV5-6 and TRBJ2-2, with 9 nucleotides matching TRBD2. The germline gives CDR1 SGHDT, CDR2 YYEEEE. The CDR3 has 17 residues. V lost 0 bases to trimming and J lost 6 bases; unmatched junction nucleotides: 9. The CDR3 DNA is TGTGCCAGCAGCTTGGCCACAAGTAGCGGGAGAGCCGGGGAGCTGTTTTTT. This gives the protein CASSLATSSGRAGELFF.

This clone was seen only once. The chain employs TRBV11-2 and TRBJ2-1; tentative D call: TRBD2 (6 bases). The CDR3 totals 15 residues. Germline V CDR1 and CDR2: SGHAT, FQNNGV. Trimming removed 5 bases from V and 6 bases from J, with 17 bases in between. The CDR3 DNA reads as TGTGCCAGCAGCGAACGACTAGAATCCCGCAATGAGCAGTTCTTC. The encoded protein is CASSERLESRNEQFF.

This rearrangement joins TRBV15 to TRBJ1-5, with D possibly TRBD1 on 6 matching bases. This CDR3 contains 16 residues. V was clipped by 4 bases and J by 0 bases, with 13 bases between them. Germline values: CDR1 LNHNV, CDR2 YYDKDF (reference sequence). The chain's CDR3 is CATSNALTGSNQPQHF. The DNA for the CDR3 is TGTGCCACCAGCAACGCCCTGACAGGTAGCAATCAGCCCCAGCATTTT.

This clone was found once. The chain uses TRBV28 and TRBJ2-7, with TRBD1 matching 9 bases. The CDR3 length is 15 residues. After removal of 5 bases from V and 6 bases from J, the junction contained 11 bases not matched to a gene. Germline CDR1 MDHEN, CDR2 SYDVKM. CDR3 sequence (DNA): TGTGCCAGCAGTCCACGGGACAGGGACCCCTCCGAGCAGTACTTC. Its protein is CASSPRDRDPSEQYF.

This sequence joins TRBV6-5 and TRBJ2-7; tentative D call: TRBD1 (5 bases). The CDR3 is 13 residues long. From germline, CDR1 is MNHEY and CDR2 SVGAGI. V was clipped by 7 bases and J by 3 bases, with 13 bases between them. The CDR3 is CASTDSQLYEQYF. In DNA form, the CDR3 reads TGTGCCAGCACTGACAGCCAACTCTACGAGCAGTACTTC.

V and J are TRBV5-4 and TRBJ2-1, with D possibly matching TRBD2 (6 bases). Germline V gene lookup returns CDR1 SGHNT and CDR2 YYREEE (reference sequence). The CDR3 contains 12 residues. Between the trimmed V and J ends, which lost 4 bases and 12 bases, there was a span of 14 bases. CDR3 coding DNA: TGTGCCAGCAGCGATGGAGGGGAAGCGCAGTTCTTC. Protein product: CASSDGGEAQFF.

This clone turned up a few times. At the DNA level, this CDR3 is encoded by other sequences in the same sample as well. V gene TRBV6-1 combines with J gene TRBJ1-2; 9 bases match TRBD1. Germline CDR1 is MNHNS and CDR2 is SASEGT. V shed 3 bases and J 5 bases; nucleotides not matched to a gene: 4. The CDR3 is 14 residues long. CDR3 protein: CASSEGTGLYGYTF. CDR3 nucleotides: TGTGCCAGCAGTGAGGGGACAGGGTTATATGGCTACACCTTC.